This T cell receptor (beta chain) emerged from a study of regulatory T cells in long-lasting Graves disease (dated by TCRdb to the early 2020s). In terms of the full investigation: Antithyroid drugs had been taken for less than 3 months by newly diagnosed Graves' disease patients. Persistent Graves' disease patients were compared with newly diagnosed Graves' disease patients by peripheral blood TCR sequencing and RNA sequencing. TCR sequencing covered around 13 persistent and around 20 newly diagnosed Graves' disease patients, about 35 samples in total. The study took place in China and was registered as a clinical trial.

This specimen's time point label, interpreted: newly diagnosed GD, antithyroid drugs for less than 3 months. RNA was extracted from PBMCs in TRIzol for both TCR sequencing and RNA sequencing. The diagnosis of Graves' disease was made according to American Thyroid Association guidelines. Patients for the study were recruited at an endocrinology department in Xi'an, China. Each patient gave approximately 9 milliliters of peripheral blood, collected in an EDTA anticoagulant tube. Ficoll Paque Plus density gradient separation was used to isolate PBMCs, and no additional T cell sorting was done. An Agilent 2100 Bioanalyzer and agarose gel were used to assess RNA quality, and a NanoDrop 2000 was used to measure RNA concentration. The full study reports these points: TRBV28, TRBJ1-2 and TRBJ2-5 were preferentially used in persistent disease, while TRBV20-1 and TRBJ2-1 were favored in newly diagnosed disease. Sequencing and analysis were limited to the TCR beta chain. Persistent patients shared more public clonotypes among themselves (approximately 2,500) than newly diagnosed patients did (approximately 900). Because the primary lesion, thyroid tissue, could not be accessed, the study looked at peripheral blood alone. Compared with newly diagnosed patients, persistent Graves' disease patients had lower TCR Shannon entropy and fewer highly expanded clones, which suggests clonal expansion. The authors acknowledged the small sample size as a limitation that may reduce accuracy.

The CDR3 numbers 14 residues from cysteine through phenylalanine. Only the CDR3 portion is preserved as DNA: 42 bases, with reading frame beginning at the first base. The junction carries 11 bases between V and J, which are trimmed by 5 bases and 1 base respectively. The germline V gene sets CDR1 to MGHDK and CDR2 to SYGVNS. Library generation was performed with multiplex PCR. TCRdb records Illumina HiSeq 4000 as the sequencer. To build TCR beta libraries, CDR3 regions were amplified by Arm-PCR using iRepertoire HTBI primers. Gel purification was performed on PCR products prior to sequencing. From the authors' description of their analysis: Across samples, 62 TRBV and 14 TRBJ segments were identified and used for gene usage analysis of CDR3 amino acid clonotypes. COPE and FqMerger were used to merge filtered high-quality paired reads into contigs. BLAST was used to align contigs to IMGT TRBV, TRBD and TRBJ reference genes, and CDR3 was defined according to IMGT. Any clonotype with a frequency above 0.1% was classified as a highly expanded clone. Shannon entropy was used to measure repertoire diversity, and the Gini coefficient was used to measure V-J evenness. Public clonotypes were defined as clonotypes shared by more than one individual. TCRdb handled the public reads itself, with Q25 trimming in fastp and clone calling in MiXCR, and kept productive beta chains. Entries that share a CDR3 protein sequence are merged under the most common genes and DNA. TCRdb's processing, not the authors' own work, is the source of the V and J calls. The sample table lists fewer than 650,000 distinct CDR3 sequences, about 16% of them with a count of one. Together, the top ten hold more than 10% of the sample.

To note about this clonotype: No cognate antigen has been identified for it. No base quality values were provided; no much bigger clone lies one nucleotide off.

This sample was shared with a second study, whose subject was T cells in Graves' hyperthyroidism and ophthalmopathy. In that second paper, the authors write: Graves' hyperthyroidism was defined as stable when no progression to ophthalmopathy occurred over 18 months of follow-up. Hyperthyroidism patients were newly diagnosed, had a disease duration of under 2 months, and were aged 18 to 65 years. Patients with uncontrolled infections, other autoimmune diseases, pregnancy or lactation were excluded. Diagnoses were based on clinical symptoms, serum thyroxine and TRAb, thyroid ultrasound and orbital computed tomography. The first round of RT-PCR for the TCR CDR3 was performed with the HTBI primer set and the Qiagen OneStep RT-PCR kit. Most expanded thyroid clonotypes (frequency above 0.001) were also found in blood, which suggests that blood repertoires may mirror thyroid immune responses. A model built on a 13 V-J signature distinguished ophthalmopathy from stable hyperthyroidism, reaching approximately 89% sensitivity and about 81% specificity in cross-validation and 80%/75% in testing. In validation, the model predicted progression to ophthalmopathy a median of about 6.5 months before onset, with over 60% sensitivity and about 72% specificity. To identify TCR V-J signatures that set the groups apart, the researchers used a discovery cohort of 90 to 100 patients, made up of around 40 with Graves' ophthalmopathy and about 59 with stable Graves' hyperthyroidism. Prospective prediction of ophthalmopathy was tested in an independent validation cohort consisting of about 19 hyperthyroidism patients and around 17 patients who later progressed to ophthalmopathy. For training and testing, the 80 to 100 patients in the discovery cohort were randomly divided in a 7:3 ratio. In addition, the study compared T-cell repertoires in thyroid tissue and in blood from roughly six Graves' hyperthyroidism patients. Following sampling, methimazole starting at 30 mg daily was given to hyperthyroidism patients, and high-dose intravenous methylprednisolone was given to ophthalmopathy patients. Libraries were constructed in a second round of multiplex PCR, after which size selection and purification were performed. The libraries were sequenced on an Illumina HiSeq2000 using paired-end 100 bp reads. SOAPnuke was used to process the raw data, with reads discarded if the reads contained adapters or uncalled bases, had a mean Phred below 15, or lacked an exact constant-primer or identifier match. COPE v1.2.5 was used to merge high-quality paired reads, and clonotypes were defined as unique nucleotide sequences. Clonotypes were aligned to IMGT TRBV, TRBD and TRBJ reference segments using MiTCR v1.1. Analysis was restricted to V-J combinations with a frequency above 0.0001, which covered 99.2% of repertoires. The TCS score was defined as F50 (clonal expansion) divided by E x V (chaos), with BLOSUM62-based TCRdist calculated between CDR3 peptides within each V-J. Welch's t-statistics and random forest reduced some 510 V-J features to 10 to 15, which were used in a naive Bayes classifier (R e1071). No statistical method was used to fix the sample size in advance, and group allocation was not hidden from the investigators. The paper describes TCR Vbeta CDR3 sequencing of 130 to 150 peripheral blood samples, made up of 43 ophthalmopathy patients, 70 to 80 hyperthyroidism patients and 17 progressor patients.

The chain joins TRBV25-1 to TRBJ1-1, with no reliable assignment of the D segment. This receptor was taken from a man younger than 30 with Graves disease. Donor details come from another sample of the same person, matched by shared clones. Source: peripheral blood mononuclear cells (PBMCs), taken at new diagnosis, from a patient treated with antithyroid drugs. The CDR3 reads as follows: CASSLYGSNTEAFF. The DNA sequence is given as TGTGCCAGCAGTCTTTACGGGTCGAACACTGAAGCTTTCTTT.